The 25 T cell receptor beta chains reported below all come from one sample, sequenced in a study of blood T cell repertoires in COVID-19. Method: immunoSEQ multiplex PCR; TCRdb's copy keeps in-frame clones and lacks some. The sample consists of 25,000 to 30,000 clones, less than 85% of them appearing once. Sequenced: peripheral blood. The receptors here all came from a man older than 75 with active or convalescent COVID-19.

This rearrangement joins TRBV7-3 to TRBJ1-3, with 8 nucleotides matching TRBD1. The germline CDR1 and CDR2 sequences are SGHTA and FQGTGA. The CDR3 is made up of 21 amino acids. V was clipped by 8 bases and J by 2 bases; unmatched bases: 26. The CDR3 sequence: CASRPNYAGQGHGLPGNTIYF. CDR3 coding DNA: TGTGCCAGCCGACCGAATTACGCCGGACAGGGCCATGGTCTGCCTGGAAACACCATATATTTT.

The chain joins TRBV6-2 or TRBV6-3 to TRBJ1-5; D is unclear. The CDR3 contains 16 residues. CDR1 and CDR2 from the germline V gene are MNHEY and SVGEGT. The V and J ends lost 0 bases and 0 bases respectively, with 9 bases between them. CDR3 in amino acids: CASSYSPGLSNQPQHF. The DNA for the CDR3 is TGTGCCAGCAGTTACTCCCCAGGACTTAGCAATCAGCCCCAGCATTTT.

In this sample, this clone is medium-sized. This chain connects TRBV18 to TRBJ1-1; a weak D match, TRBD1 (5 bases). There are 15 residues in the CDR3. V lost 4 bases, J lost 5 bases, and 17 bases lay in between. From germline, CDR1 is KGHSH and CDR2 LQKENI. CDR3 in amino acids: CASSLKNSRVTEAFF. Here the CDR3 DNA reads TGTGCCAGCTCACTAAAAAACAGCAGGGTAACTGAAGCTTTCTTT. Variable domain in full (rest from reference TRBV18 and TRBJ1-1): NAGVMQNPRHLVRRRGQEARLRCSPMKGHSHVYWYRQLPEEGLKFMVYLQKENIIDESGMPKERFSAEFPKEGPSILRIQQVVRGDSAAYFCASSLKNSRVTEAFFGQGTRLTVV.

This sequence joins TRBV11-2 and TRBJ2-1; TRBD2 matches at 10 bases. CDR1 and CDR2 from the germline V gene are SGHAT and FQNNGV. The V segment lost 1 base and the J segment 7 bases; nucleotides outside the gene matches: 4. The CDR3 sequence is 15 residues long. The CDR3 region has the DNA TGTGCCAGCAGCTTAGGGACTAGCGGATCAAATGAGCAGTTCTTC. The encoded protein is CASSLGTSGSNEQFF.

The V and J genes are TRBV19 and TRBJ1-2; D is unresolved. CDR1 and CDR2 from the germline V gene are LNHDA and SQIVND (reference sequence). The germline V and J ends were trimmed by 5 bases and 6 bases, with 13 bases remaining between them. The CDR3 extends over 13 amino acids. CDR3 loop: CASSGSTAHGYTF. The CDR3 nucleotides read TGTGCCAGTAGTGGTAGTACAGCCCATGGCTACACCTTC.

This clone has more than one count but fewer than ten. The rearrangement joins TRBV5-1 to TRBJ2-7; TRBD1 matches at 7 bases. CDR1 and CDR2 from the germline V gene are SGHRS and YFSETQ. After removal of 0 bases from V and 3 bases from J, the junction contained 6 bases not matched to a gene. This CDR3 spans 15 amino acids. CDR3 DNA sequence: TGCGCCAGCAGCTTGGCCGCGACAGGGATCTACGAGCAGTACTTC. Translating it yields CASSLAATGIYEQYF.

The rearrangement links TRBV5-6 to TRBJ2-3, with unresolved D. The CDR3 is 12 amino acids. Per germline, CDR1 SGHDT and CDR2 YYEEEE. Between the trimmed V and J ends, which lost 5 bases and 6 bases, there was a span of 10 bases. CDR3 residues: CASSRVGDTQYF. CDR3 coding DNA: TGTGCCAGCAGTCGGGTTGGTGATACGCAGTATTTT.

This clone is a singleton in its sample. J is TRBJ2-5 and V is TRBV7-8; TRBD1 matches at 9 bases. The germline V gene has CDR1 SGHVS and CDR2 FQNEAQ. This CDR3 has 14 residues. Trimming cost V 4 bases and J 5 bases; bases outside gene matches: 5. The CDR3 spells CASSYNRGRETQYF. CDR3 in DNA: TGTGCCAGCAGCTATAACAGGGGGCGTGAGACCCAGTACTTC.

The rearrangement uses TRBV14 and TRBJ1-2; weak D call: TRBD1 (5 bases). Germline CDR1 reads SGHDN; CDR2 reads FVKESK. The CDR3 is made up of 13 amino acids. V was cut by 3 bases and J by 4 bases, with 9 bases left in between. The CDR3 DNA reads TGTGCCAGCAGCCAGGACACCTTCTATGGCTACACCTTC. Residues: CASSQDTFYGYTF.

The rearrangement uses TRBV14 and TRBJ2-2, with 7 bases fitting TRBD1. V dropped 4 bases and J dropped 7; count of bases not matched to a gene: 12. The CDR3 runs 16 residues. Germline lookup yields CDR1 SGHDN and CDR2 FVKESK. The CDR3 loop is CASSPFRDRGDGELFF. The CDR3 DNA sequence: TGTGCCAGCAGCCCTTTCCGGGACAGAGGGGACGGGGAGCTGTTTTTT.

CDR3 sequence (DNA): TGTGCCAGCAGCCAAGCCTCAGTGGGCTCTAATGAAAAACTGTTTTTT. This encodes CASSQASVGSNEKLFF. This chain connects TRBV3-1 (or the pseudogene TRBV3-2) to TRBJ1-4; D uncertain. CDR1 and CDR2 from the germline V gene are LGHDT and YNNKEL (reference sequence). V lost 1 base to trimming and J lost 3 bases, with 12 bases between them. The CDR3 extends over 16 amino acids.

This clone turned up a few times. The chain carries TRBV4-1 and TRBJ1-3, with TRBD1 matching over 7 bases. CDR3 size: 17 residues. Germline values: CDR1 MGHRA, CDR2 YSYEKL. V shed 3 bases and J 0 bases; nucleotides not matched to a gene: 8. The CDR3, as DNA: TGCGCCAGCAGCCAGGCGACAGGGACCTTCTCTGGAAACACCATATATTTT. It translates to CASSQATGTFSGNTIYF.

This clone was seen a few times. The chain has TRBV6-5 and TRBJ1-5; D remains ambiguous. This CDR3 is built from 14 residues. V lost 9 bases and J lost 4, with 16 bases in between. Germline V CDR1 and CDR2: MNHEY, SVGAGI. The CDR3 coding sequence is TGTGCCAGAATACGAGGCCAGTTTAATCAGCCCCAGCATTTT. Translated, it gives CARIRGQFNQPQHF.

J is TRBJ2-7 and V is TRBV10-3; 9 bases are a match to TRBD1. CDR1 is ENHRY and CDR2 is SYGVKD in the germline V gene. CDR3 length equals 15 residues. J was trimmed by 5 bases and V by 6 bases; bases with no gene match: 11. CDR3 loop: CAISRSGQGGHEQYF. DNA for the CDR3: TGTGCCATCAGCAGATCGGGACAGGGAGGCCACGAGCAGTACTTC.

The sample holds a few counts of this clone. The chain links TRBV24-1 to TRBJ1-2, with 10 bases identical to TRBD1. V trimming: 5 bases; J trimming: 4 bases; junction bases outside the gene matches: 6. This CDR3 contains 15 residues. CDR1 KGHDR and CDR2 SFDVKD come from the germline V gene. The CDR3 nucleotides are TGTGCCACCAGTGGGCGGGACAGGGGACTCTATGGCTACACCTTC. Its protein product is CATSGRDRGLYGYTF.

This rearrangement joins TRBV6-5 to TRBJ1-5, with D perhaps TRBD1 (5 bases). In germline, CDR1 is MNHEY, CDR2 SVGAGI. CDR3 length: 14 residues. V was pared by 6 bases and J by 8 bases, with 17 bases between. The DNA of the CDR3 is TGTGCCAGCAGACCTATGAGGGGAGGGGAGCCCCAGCATTTT. Translation gives CASRPMRGGEPQHF.

This clone counts as medium-sized. The gene calls are TRBV28 and TRBJ1-1, with D possibly TRBD1 on 5 matching bases. The CDR3 spans 14 residues. The germline V and J ends were trimmed by 3 bases and 6 bases, with 14 bases remaining between them. Looked up from germline, CDR1 is MDHEN and CDR2 is SYDVKM. For the CDR3, the DNA is TGTGCCAGCAGTTTCGGCAGGGACTCCGCTGAAGCTTTCTTT. This encodes CASSFGRDSAEAFF.

This rearrangement joins TRBV3-1 (or the pseudogene TRBV3-2) to TRBJ2-2; 9 nucleotides match TRBD1. The J segment lost 5 bases and the V segment lost 4 bases, leaving 5 bases of the junction unmatched. This CDR3 has 15 residues. Germline CDR1 reads LGHDT; CDR2 reads YNNKEL (reference sequence). This CDR3 is CASSLQGAGTGELFF. CDR3 in DNA: TGTGCCAGCAGCCTACAGGGGGCAGGGACCGGGGAGCTGTTTTTT.

As concerns this clone: The junction differs from germline at one of its ends, possibly a read error. The V and J genes are TRBV7-7 and TRBJ1-1, with unresolved D. Germline values: CDR1 SSHAT, CDR2 FNYEAQ (reference sequence). This CDR3 is built from 13 residues. Here the CDR3 DNA reads TGTGCTAGCAGCTTAGCGGCGGGGACTGAAGCTTTCTTT. This encodes CASSLAAGTEAFF.

The rearrangement links TRBV11-3 to TRBJ2-6, with 12 bases aligning to TRBD1. Germline V lookup: CDR1 SGHNT, CDR2 YENEEA. The junction had 5 bases not matched to a gene; V was cut back by 4 bases and J by 4 bases. The CDR3 runs 17 residues. The CDR3 DNA reads as TGTGCCAGCAGCTCGGGACAGGGGGCGAGAGGGGCCAACGTCCTGACTTTC. Translated, it gives CASSSGQGARGANVLTF.

This clone was found once. The chain is built from TRBV7-9 and TRBJ2-3, with 8 bases lining up with TRBD2. This CDR3 contains 18 residues. The germline CDR1 and CDR2 sequences are SEHNR and FQNEAQ (reference sequence). J lost 4 bases, V lost 5 bases, and 17 bases had no gene match. The CDR3 sequence is CASSHRPSDGRAADTQYF. The CDR3 coding sequence is TGTGCCAGCAGCCATCGCCCATCGGACGGGAGGGCCGCAGATACGCAGTATTTT.

V is TRBV13 and J is TRBJ1-6; TRBD1 matches at 7 bases. Germline CDR1 reads PRHDT; CDR2 reads FYEKMQ (reference sequence). The CDR3 extends over 16 amino acids. With V trimmed by 4 bases and J by 10 bases, 13 bases remained unmatched. The CDR3 region has the DNA TGTGCCAGCAGCTCAAGTATGACAGGGCCCAACTCACCCCTCCACTTT. Residues: CASSSSMTGPNSPLHF.

The chain recombines TRBV10-3 with TRBJ2-7; 8 nucleotides align to TRBD1. The germline CDR1 and CDR2 sequences are ENHRY and SYGVKD. The junction had 7 bases not matched to a gene; V was cut back by 10 bases and J by 2 bases. CDR3 size: 13 residues. The CDR3 DNA reads as TGTGCCACCAGGGACAGGCTCACCTACGAGCAGTACTTC. Encoded protein: CATRDRLTYEQYF.

The V gene is TRBV7-3, the J gene TRBJ2-7; D is possibly TRBD1 (5 bases). Trimming pared 2 bases from V and 7 bases from J, leaving 12 bases between. Germline assignment: CDR1 SGHTA and CDR2 FQGTGA. The CDR3 is made up of 13 amino acids. For the CDR3, the DNA is TGTGCCAGCAGCTTATTGGGGCAACGGGAGCAGTACTTC. This sequence encodes CASSLLGQREQYF.

The V and J genes are TRBV9 and TRBJ1-1; TRBD1 matches at 7 bases. The CDR3 contains 15 residues. Germline V gene lookup returns CDR1 SGDLS and CDR2 YYNGEE. V lost 2 bases, J lost 0 bases, and 4 bases stayed unmatched. CDR3 nucleotides: TGTGCCAGCAGCGTGGGGGACAGATTGAACACTGAAGCTTTCTTT. Residues: CASSVGDRLNTEAFF.